This section outlines one TCR beta chain sequence together with its context. Its specific antigen is unknown. No clone much larger than this one lies a single base away; base qualities are absent. Donors were 39 systemically healthy Caucasian individuals from Russia aged about 6 to 100 years. Each donor gave ten milliliters of peripheral blood, collected into EDTA-treated Vacutainer tubes. Ficoll-Paque density-gradient centrifugation was used to isolate PBMCs, with at least 6.5 million per sample. Total RNA was extracted from PBMCs with Trizol reagent, with at least 5 micrograms obtained per sample. The percentages of naive CD45RAhigh/CD27high T cells were determined by flow cytometry on a PBMC aliquot from every donor. This sample was taken from a study of blood T cells in healthy people across ages (dated by TCRdb to between 2014 and 2017). About the investigation overall: In model experiments, template switching captured about one uniquely barcoded TCR beta cDNA molecule for every two T cells. Using deep sequencing normalized with unique cDNA molecular identifiers, the study measured how TCR beta repertoire diversity changes with age. Four age groups were formed from the donors: young (average roughly 15 years), middle-aged (less than 40), aged (over 55) and long-lived (less than 85). To avoid experimental bias, donors of different ages were distributed randomly across sequencing lanes. Using the same blood draw, the study looked at two additional independent replicas of 1 million unique cDNA reads for two donors, one aged 18 to 30 and the other aged 80 or older.

The library was generated by 5' RACE. The data were produced on an Illumina HiSeq 2500. A second PCR of roughly 6 to 11 cycles was performed with a sample-barcoded 5' primer and a J-beta primer mix. Each TCR beta cDNA molecule received a unique molecular identifier from a template-switch 5' adaptor carrying 12 random nucleotides. At least 3 million CDR3-containing paired-end reads were obtained from each sample. First-strand cDNA was synthesized from all RNA with the Mint cDNA synthesis kit, primed by a TRBC-specific oligonucleotide. All cDNA was treated with uracil-DNA glycosylase and then went through a first 18-cycle PCR with the universal primers M1SS and BC2_uni_R. In the source study's methods: Each sample was normalized by randomly selecting 1 million high-quality reads, each carrying a distinct molecular identifier. Instead of being binned into consensus sequences, reads that shared molecular identifiers were thrown out. MiTCR, with a Q25 quality threshold and the strictest error-elimination algorithm, was used for CDR3 identification, clonotype clustering and error correction. A nonparametric unseen species model using Euler transformation provided a lower-bound estimate of total TCR beta diversity. TCRdb reworked the public reads: Q25 trimming with fastp, MiXCR clone assembly, productive beta chains retained. One record per CDR3 amino acid sequence lists the most common genes and DNA. These V and J calls originate from TCRdb's pipeline instead of the authors' own analysis. The sample table records roughly 1.4 million distinct CDR3 sequences; around 55% of these occur just once. 6.7% of the sample lies in the top ten.

General findings and caveats noted by the study authors: The CMV infection status of donors was not known, potentially confounding age-related changes in expanded clonotypes. Estimates of total diversity based on one million sequenced T cells were regarded as lower bounds and as underestimates. Compared with the aged group, the long-lived group had more naive CD4+ T cells, fewer expanded clones and increased TCR diversity, a pattern suggesting age selection. Bulk unsorted PBMC profiling prevented conclusive comparison of naive and antigen-experienced compartments. As age increased, observed TCR beta diversity per million T cells dropped in a roughly linear way, and a significant reduction was already evident by age about 36. There was a strong correlation between observed TCR beta diversity and the percentage of naive T cells measured by flow cytometry.

V is pruned by 5 bases and J by 6 bases, leaving 8 bases of the junction without a gene match. Reading from cysteine to phenylalanine, the CDR3 counts 15 amino acids. Only the CDR3 region is kept as DNA, spanning 45 bases read in frame from base 1. Via the germline V gene (reference sequence), CDR1 is MNHNY and CDR2 SVGAGI. The material sequenced was blood. The rearranged chain carries TRBV6-6 and TRBJ2-3; TRBD1 fits 10 bases in the junction. The clonotype originates from a man between 18 and 29 years old in good health. At the DNA level, the sequence is TGTGCCAGCAGTATGGGACAGGGGTTACGGGATACGCAGTATTTT. The resulting protein is CASSMGQGLRDTQYF.